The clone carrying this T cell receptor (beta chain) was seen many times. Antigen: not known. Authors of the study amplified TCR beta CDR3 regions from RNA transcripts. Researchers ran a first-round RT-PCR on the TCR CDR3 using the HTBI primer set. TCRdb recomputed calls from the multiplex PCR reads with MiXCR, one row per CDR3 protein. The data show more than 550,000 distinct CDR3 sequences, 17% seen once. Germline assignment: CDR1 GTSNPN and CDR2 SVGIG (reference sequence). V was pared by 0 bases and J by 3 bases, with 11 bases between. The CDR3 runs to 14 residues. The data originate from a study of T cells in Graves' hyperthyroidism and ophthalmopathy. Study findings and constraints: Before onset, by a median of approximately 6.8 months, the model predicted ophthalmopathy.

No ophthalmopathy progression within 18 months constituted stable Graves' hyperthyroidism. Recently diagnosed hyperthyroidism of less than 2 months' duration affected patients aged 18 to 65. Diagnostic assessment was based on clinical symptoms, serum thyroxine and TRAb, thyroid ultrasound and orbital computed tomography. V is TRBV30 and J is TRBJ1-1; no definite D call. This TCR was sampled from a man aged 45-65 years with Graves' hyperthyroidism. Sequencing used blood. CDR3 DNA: TGTGCCTGGAGTGTAATACGGGTACACACTGAAGCTTTCTTT. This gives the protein CAWSVIRVHTEAFF.